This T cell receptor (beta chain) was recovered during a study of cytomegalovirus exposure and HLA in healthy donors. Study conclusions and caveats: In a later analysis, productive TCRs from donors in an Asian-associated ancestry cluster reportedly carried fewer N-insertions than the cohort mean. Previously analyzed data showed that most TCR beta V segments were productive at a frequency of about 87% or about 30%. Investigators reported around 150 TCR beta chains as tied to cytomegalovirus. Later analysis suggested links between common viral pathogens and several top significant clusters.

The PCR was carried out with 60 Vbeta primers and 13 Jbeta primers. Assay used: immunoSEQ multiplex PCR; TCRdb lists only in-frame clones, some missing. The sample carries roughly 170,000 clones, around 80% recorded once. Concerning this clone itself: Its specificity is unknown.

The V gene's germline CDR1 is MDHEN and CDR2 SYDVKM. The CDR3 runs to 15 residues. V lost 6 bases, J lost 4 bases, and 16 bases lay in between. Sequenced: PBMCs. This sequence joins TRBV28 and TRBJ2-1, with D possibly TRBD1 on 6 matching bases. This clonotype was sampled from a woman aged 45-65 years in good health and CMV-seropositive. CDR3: CASRAERGGYNEQFF. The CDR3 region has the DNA TGTGCCAGCAGGGCGGAAAGAGGGGGTTACAATGAGCAGTTCTTC. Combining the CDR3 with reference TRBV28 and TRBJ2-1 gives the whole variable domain DVKVTQSSRYLVKRTGEKVFLECVQDMDHENMFWYRQDPGLGLRLIYFSYDVKMKEKGDIPEGYSVSREKKERFSLILESASTNQTSMYLCASRAERGGYNEQFFGPGTRLTVL.